The text below deals with one T cell receptor beta chain. Its antigen is undetermined. These data originate in a study of untreated major depressive disorder. Trimming removed 5 bases at V and 6 bases at J, with 22 bases between. CDR3 length: 16 amino acids. CDR1 is SGHRS and CDR2 is YFSETQ in the germline V gene. This table comes from immunoSEQ multiplex PCR, and its TCRdb copy is limited to in-frame clones, with some not included. The sample records over 20,000 clones, 70% to 90% being singletons. Study observations and caveats: Only three preselected Vbeta families were compared in sequencing. Generalizability is limited by the comparatively small study sample. TRBV25-01 and TRBV02-01 followed the flow pattern without significance.

Every depressed patient was matched in pairs with a non-depressed control on sex, age, current smoking status and body mass index. This sequence was found in a young woman in good health. V gene TRBV5-1 combines with J gene TRBJ2-3; D is possibly TRBD1 or TRBD2 (5 bases each). Sequencing was done on a sample of CD4+ T cells from PBMCs. CDR3 coding DNA: TGCGCCAGCAGAATCAGCTCACGGGGCGCCCGTGATACGCAGTATTTT. Residues: CASRISSRGARDTQYF.